This entry is about one T cell receptor (beta chain). Its antigen is not known. All TRB cDNA libraries came from 5' RACE performed with UMI labels. TCRdb reworked the 5' RACE reads into one entry per CDR3 protein, no DNA. The repertoire table contains some 50,000 distinct CDR3 sequences. Triplicate sorts of 300,000 cells per CD8+ subset. The sample is drawn from a study of CXCR3-negative and CXCR3-positive naive CD8 T cells. At the level of the study: Total TRB output reached about 150 million reads, about 1.5 +/- 0.3 million per library. Overall study results and limits: TRBV-TRBJ usage was alike in naive CXCR3-negative and CXCR3-positive cells but differed in memory cells.

The CDR3 covers 16 residues. Germline CDR1 and CDR2: MDHEN and SYDVKM. The chain carries TRBV28 and TRBJ2-3; the D call of TRBD1 rests on TCRdb alone, since no DNA is present to check it. Sequenced: naive CXCR3- CD8+ T cells from blood. Stated subset: CD45RO-CCR7+CD27+CD95- naive CD8+ T cells lacking CXCR3 (TNR3-). The TCR sequence derives from a human donor in good health. Some clones in this sample may be carry-over from other donors' samples. CDR3 amino acids: CASSLRGGAGTDTQYF.